These 28 T cell receptor beta chains came from one sample sequenced in a study of T cell responses to AZD1222 COVID-19 vaccine. TCRdb keeps only in-frame clones here, not all; method: immunoSEQ multiplex PCR. The sample consists of over 130,000 clones, 91% of them appearing once. Here the sequenced sample was peripheral blood, taken 28 days after the second dose of the MenACWY control vaccine. The origin of the receptors is an adult who received the MenACWY meningococcal vaccine as a control.

This clone was observed a single time. The genes are TRBV14 and TRBJ2-3; 9 bases line up with TRBD2. CDR1 is SGHDN, CDR2 FVKESK, per germline. CDR3 length equals 16 residues. J was trimmed by 1 base and V by 4 bases; bases with no gene match: 6. The CDR3 DNA follows: TGTGCCAGCAGCCGGGGACTAGCTGCGGGCACAGATACGCAGTATTTT. Its protein product is CASSRGLAAGTDTQYF. The whole variable domain, filled in from reference TRBV14 and TRBJ2-3, reads EAGVTQFPSHSVIEKGQTVTLRCDPISGHDNLYWYRRVMGKEIKFLLHFVKESKQDESGMPNNRFLAERTGGTYSTLKVQPAELEDSGVYFCASSRGLAAGTDTQYFGPGTRLTVL.

This chain connects TRBV7-8 to TRBJ1-4, with 9 positions matching TRBD1. Germline CDR1 is SGHVS and CDR2 is FQNEAQ. V trimming: 5 bases; J trimming: 7 bases; junction bases outside the gene matches: 5. The CDR3 is 14 residues long. CDR3 sequence reads: CASSVGQGSEKLFF. CDR3 in DNA: TGTGCCAGCAGCGTGGGACAGGGAAGTGAAAAACTGTTTTTT.

The chain employs TRBV7-9 and TRBJ1-6; D call uncertain. Per germline, CDR1 SEHNR and CDR2 FQNEAQ (reference sequence). The CDR3 runs 13 residues. Trimming removed 2 bases at V and 8 bases at J, with 7 bases between. The CDR3 bases are TGTGCCAGCAGCTTACTTGAGGATTCACCCCTCCACTTT. It is translated as CASSLLEDSPLHF.

V gene TRBV3-1 (or the pseudogene TRBV3-2) combines with J gene TRBJ2-5, with TRBD2 matching 8 bases. The junction had 13 bases not matched to a gene; V was cut back by 0 bases and J by 7 bases. Per germline, CDR1 LGHDT and CDR2 YNNKEL (reference sequence). The length of the CDR3 is 17 residues. The CDR3 DNA sequence: TGTGCCAGCAGCCAAGAAGGCAGCGGGAGTGGTTCGGGGACCCAGTACTTC. Translated, it gives CASSQEGSGSGSGTQYF.

This chain uses TRBV10-2 with TRBJ2-6; the D is unclear. Trimming removed 7 bases from V and 0 bases from J, with 7 bases in between. CDR1 and CDR2 from the germline V gene are WSHSY and SAAADI. This CDR3 has 14 residues. The CDR3 spells CASIADSGANVLTF. The CDR3 nucleotides are TGCGCCAGCATTGCAGACTCTGGGGCCAACGTCCTGACTTTC.

This clone has only one observation. The chain recombines TRBV7-3 with TRBJ2-3; 7 nucleotides agree with TRBD2. The trim removed 4 bases at V and 0 bases at J, leaving 1 base unmatched. The CDR3 spans 14 residues. The germline CDR1 and CDR2 sequences are SGHTA and FQGTGA. The CDR3 spells CASSSGGSTDTQYF. In DNA, the CDR3 is TGTGCCAGCAGCTCCGGGGGGAGCACAGATACGCAGTATTTT.

The V call is TRBV5-1, the J call TRBJ2-4; possible D gene TRBD2, 6 bases. Trimming cost V 0 bases and J 7 bases, with 14 bases left between them. The CDR3 sequence is 15 residues long. Germline lookup yields CDR1 SGHRS and CDR2 YFSETQ. In nucleotides, the CDR3 is TGCGCCAGCAGCTTGGCACCCCGGGGAGGCAACATTCAGTACTTC. Its translation is CASSLAPRGGNIQYF.

The chain combines TRBV5-1 with TRBJ2-2; 13 bases line up with TRBD2. Looked up from germline, CDR1 is SGHRS and CDR2 is YFSETQ. The CDR3 runs to 19 residues. After removal of 0 bases from V and 6 bases from J, the junction contained 11 bases not matched to a gene. This chain's CDR3 is CASSLGGWTSGSGSGELFF. CDR3 DNA: TGCGCCAGCAGCTTGGGAGGATGGACTAGCGGGAGTGGGTCCGGGGAGCTGTTTTTT.

The chain is built from TRBV20-1 and TRBJ1-2, with D possibly being TRBD1 (5 bases). Between the trimmed V and J ends, which lost 6 bases and 14 bases, there was a span of 19 bases. Germline CDR1 DFQATT, CDR2 SNEGSKA (reference sequence). There are 11 residues in the CDR3. The CDR3: CSAAGTGARTF. CDR3 nucleotides: TGCAGTGCAGCCGGGACGGGAGCTCGAACCTTC.

The J gene is TRBJ1-2, the V gene TRBV27; tentative D call: TRBD1 (6 bases). The CDR3 loop spans 14 amino acids. V was clipped by 4 bases and J by 4 bases, with 13 bases between them. Germline V gene lookup returns CDR1 MNHEY and CDR2 SMNVEV (reference sequence). CDR3 protein: CASSSASGAYGYTF. The CDR3 bases are TGTGCCAGCAGTTCAGCTTCGGGGGCCTATGGCTACACCTTC.

J is TRBJ2-5 and V is TRBV7-3, with 10 nucleotides matching TRBD1. The V gene's germline CDR1 is SGHTA and CDR2 FQGTGA. Unmatched junction bases numbered 8, after V lost 2 bases and J lost 5 bases. This CDR3 comprises 16 residues. DNA for the CDR3: TGTGCCAGCAGCTTATGGCCGACAGGGGGCCGGGAGACCCAGTACTTC. Translating gives CASSLWPTGGRETQYF.

The rearrangement uses TRBV12-3 or TRBV12-4 and TRBJ2-5; D not certain. The CDR3 consists of 11 residues. V lost 1 base, J lost 4 bases, and 1 base lay in between. This CDR3 is CASSLGETQYF. The CDR3 DNA sequence: TGTGCCAGCAGTTTAGGAGAGACCCAGTACTTC.

This chain joins TRBV6-5 and TRBJ2-7; TRBD2 matches at 10 bases. CDR3 size: 15 residues. CDR1 and CDR2 (germline): MNHEY, SVGAGI. V gave up 5 bases and J gave up 0 bases; unmatched junction bases: 4. The CDR3 loop is CASSPRTSGSYEQYF. The CDR3 nucleotides are TGTGCCAGCAGTCCTCGGACTAGCGGCTCCTACGAGCAGTACTTC.

CDR3 sequence: CASSSGQGSYEQYF. As DNA, the CDR3 is TGTGCCAGCAGCTCAGGACAGGGCTCCTACGAGCAGTACTTC. The gene calls are TRBV11-3 and TRBJ2-7; 8 bases match TRBD1. With V trimmed by 4 bases and J by 0 bases, 2 bases remained unmatched. Germline V gives CDR1 SGHNT, CDR2 YENEEA. The CDR3 is made up of 14 amino acids.

In DNA form, the CDR3 reads TGTGCCAGCAGCCCCATGGGTCACTCTAACTATGGCTACACCTTC. It is translated as CASSPMGHSNYGYTF. The chain couples TRBV27 to TRBJ1-2, with D unresolved. V lost 6 bases, J lost 0 bases, and 14 bases lay in between. The CDR3 runs to 15 residues. The V gene's germline CDR1 is MNHEY and CDR2 SMNVEV (reference sequence).

The chain joins TRBV3-1 (or the pseudogene TRBV3-2) to TRBJ2-2, with TRBD2 matching over 12 bases. V was pared by 3 bases and J by 4 bases, with 3 bases of the junction left unmatched. This CDR3 region has 16 residues. CDR1 is LGHDT and CDR2 is YNNKEL in the germline V gene (reference sequence). The CDR3 sequence: CASSQATSGGTGELFF. Written as DNA, the CDR3 is TGTGCCAGCAGCCAGGCGACTAGCGGGGGCACCGGGGAGCTGTTTTTT.

The rearrangement joins TRBV6-5 to TRBJ1-2; D is undetermined. The germline V gene encodes CDR1 MNHEY and CDR2 SVGAGI. This CDR3 is built from 14 residues. Trimming took off 0 bases at V and 6 bases at J, with 11 bases between the two ends. The CDR3 reads CASSYSMISDGYTF. The DNA for the CDR3 is TGTGCCAGCAGTTACTCGATGATCAGCGATGGCTACACCTTC.

The J gene is TRBJ2-7, the V gene TRBV6-5, with 8 bases fitting TRBD1. This CDR3 comprises 13 residues. Per germline, CDR1 MNHEY and CDR2 SVGAGI. CDR3 region: CVTGRGRWYEQYF. The CDR3 nucleotides are TGTGTCACGGGCAGGGGGCGTTGGTACGAGCAGTACTTC.

J is TRBJ2-5 and V is TRBV24-1; TRBD2 aligns across 9 bases. Germline loops: CDR1 KGHDR, CDR2 SFDVKD. The CDR3 runs to 14 residues. The J segment lost 0 bases and the V segment lost 9 bases, leaving 4 bases of the junction unmatched. This chain's CDR3 is CATSAGGNQETQYF. The CDR3 bases are TGTGCCACCTCCGCGGGAGGGAACCAAGAGACCCAGTACTTC.

The chain employs TRBV6-5 and TRBJ2-3; TRBD2 matches 7 bases. CDR1 and CDR2 (germline): MNHEY, SVGAGI. The CDR3 length is 14 residues. V lost 6 bases, J lost 2 bases, and 5 bases stayed unmatched. CDR3 region: CASRRDYTTDTQYF. CDR3 nucleotide sequence: TGTGCCAGCAGACGGGACTACACCACAGATACGCAGTATTTT.

The rearrangement links TRBV28 to TRBJ1-5, with D unresolved. The ends were cut back, 5 bases at V and 2 bases at J, with 16 bases in the middle. Germline lookup yields CDR1 MDHEN and CDR2 SYDVKM. This CDR3 contains 16 residues. In DNA, the CDR3 is TGTGCCAGCAGTCCACCCGCTCGGGGTGGCAATCAGCCCCAGCATTTT. Its protein product is CASSPPARGGNQPQHF.

This sequence joins TRBV6-6 and TRBJ1-5, with 7 positions matching TRBD1. Germline CDR1 MNHNY, CDR2 SVGAGI (reference sequence). V lost 8 bases, J lost 1 base, and 5 bases stayed unmatched. The CDR3 is 14 residues long. The CDR3 nucleotides read TGTGCCAGCTTACAGGGGCAGAGCAATCAGCCCCAGCATTTT. Encoded protein: CASLQGQSNQPQHF.

The chain joins TRBV6-2 or TRBV6-3 to TRBJ1-2; D is ambiguous. Germline CDR1 reads MNHEY; CDR2 reads SVGEGT. Between the trimmed V and J ends, which lost 4 bases and 1 base, there was a span of 10 bases. This CDR3 region has 14 residues. CDR3 nucleotide sequence: TGTGCCAGCAGTTCCTACTCCTTTAACTATGGCTACACCTTC. Residues: CASSSYSFNYGYTF.

This chain uses TRBV19 with TRBJ1-5; weak D call: TRBD1 (6 bases). This CDR3 comprises 15 residues. V was cut by 6 bases and J by 3 bases, with 15 bases left in between. The V gene's germline CDR1 is LNHDA and CDR2 SQIVND (reference sequence). CDR3 sequence reads: CASRPNRDINQPQHF. CDR3 bases: TGTGCCAGTAGGCCTAACCGGGACATCAATCAGCCCCAGCATTTT. Looking up the rest from reference TRBV19 and TRBJ1-5 gives the full variable domain: DGGITQSPKYLFRKEGQNVTLSCEQNLNHDAMYWYRQDPGQGLRLIYYSQIVNDFQKGDIAEGYSVSREKKESFPLTVTSAQKNPTAFYLCASRPNRDINQPQHFGDGTRLSIL.

The chain combines TRBV7-3 with TRBJ1-5; TRBD1 matches 8 bases. The junction had 19 bases not matched to a gene; V was cut back by 4 bases and J by 5 bases. In germline, CDR1 is SGHTA, CDR2 FQGTGA. The CDR3 totals 19 residues. This CDR3 is CASSSGGDRMRLEDQPQHF. CDR3 coding DNA: TGTGCCAGCAGCTCCGGGGGGGACAGGATGAGGTTGGAGGATCAGCCCCAGCATTTT.

The V gene is TRBV6-2 or TRBV6-3, the J gene TRBJ1-1; D not certain. Trimming removed 5 bases from V and 8 bases from J, with 12 bases in between. The CDR3 extends over 12 amino acids. Germline assignment: CDR1 MNHEY and CDR2 SVGEGT. CDR3 region: CASSMSPKEAFF. The DNA of the CDR3 is TGTGCCAGCAGTATGAGCCCCAAAGAAGCTTTCTTT.

The chain has TRBV25-1 and TRBJ1-2; no reliable D call. CDR3 size: 13 residues. Germline loops: CDR1 MGHDK, CDR2 SYGVNS. Trimming took 5 bases from V and 3 from J, leaving 10 bases between them. The CDR3 region is CASSNGPDYGYTF. Written as DNA, the CDR3 is TGTGCCAGCAGTAATGGGCCAGACTATGGCTACACCTTC.

V and J are TRBV11-1 and TRBJ2-7; 7 nucleotides align to TRBD1. This CDR3 is 13 amino acids long. From germline, CDR1 is SGHAT and CDR2 FQDESV (reference sequence). The V segment lost 5 bases and the J segment 2 bases; nucleotides outside the gene matches: 3. The CDR3 loop is CASSQGQTYEQYF. CDR3 coding DNA: TGTGCCAGCAGCCAGGGACAGACCTACGAGCAGTACTTC.